The sequence of this TCR beta chain was determined in a study of CD8 T cells in Susac syndrome. This CDR3 spans 15 amino acids. The germline gives CDR1 SGHDT, CDR2 YYEEEE. Deletions cut 3 bases from V and 0 bases from J, with 13 bases between. An amount of RNA that ranged from roughly 0.45 to 1 ug was reverse transcribed with random hexamers. TCRdb passed the immunoSEQ multiplex PCR reads through MiXCR, listing each CDR3 protein once. Found here are 150,000 or so distinct CDR3 sequences, 80% to 95% of them singletons; the top ten hold 0.12% to 0.15%. CD8+ and CD4+ blood T cells underwent TCR beta sequencing. TEMRA cells were FACS-enriched, and CD8+ and CD4+ T cells were isolated negatively.

Material for sequencing was CD4+ T cells from PBMCs. The V gene is TRBV5-6, the J gene TRBJ2-7; tentatively, D is TRBD1 or TRBD2 (5 bases each). The sequence was obtained from a human donor in good health. CDR3 residues: CASSWRTFISYEQYF. In DNA, the CDR3 is TGTGCCAGCAGCTGGAGGACATTTATCTCCTACGAGCAGTACTTC.